The rows below give T cell receptor beta chains drawn from one sample of a study of glioma-infiltrating T cells. TCRdb analysed the multiplex PCR reads with MiXCR anew, one entry per CDR3 protein. The table includes around 120,000 distinct CDR3 sequences, approximately 24% detected once. Sample: glioma tissue, nonneoplastic brain tissue, or PBMCs (not recorded which). All receptors come from a human donor with low-grade glioma or glioblastoma, undergoing nonglioma brain surgery, or in good health (not recorded which). Both conserved end residues are part of each CDR3.

J,V,CDR3
TRBJ1-5,TRBV4-1,CASSHYREPNQPQHF
TRBJ2-1,TRBV6-1,CASSSQPGGSGGRQYNEQFF
TRBJ2-1,TRBV25-1,CASSADRGRSDERFF
TRBJ1-1,TRBV5-1,CASSLVQSNTEAFF
TRBJ1-1,TRBV20-1,CSASGQGATEAFF
TRBJ1-1,TRBV6-1,CATDRGVYTEAFF
TRBJ1-4,TRBV25-1,CASREYEEKLFF
TRBJ1-2,TRBV25-1,CASSDPGWGYTF
TRBJ1-5,TRBV20-1,CSARQNGPNQPQHF
TRBJ1-5,TRBV7-9,CASSLGAGWDSNQPQHF
TRBJ1-3,TRBV6-6,CASSYSQGALSGNTIYF
TRBJ2-1,TRBV15,CATSRAGARYNEQFF
TRBJ2-3,TRBV5-4,CASTPSGLAGGTDTQYF